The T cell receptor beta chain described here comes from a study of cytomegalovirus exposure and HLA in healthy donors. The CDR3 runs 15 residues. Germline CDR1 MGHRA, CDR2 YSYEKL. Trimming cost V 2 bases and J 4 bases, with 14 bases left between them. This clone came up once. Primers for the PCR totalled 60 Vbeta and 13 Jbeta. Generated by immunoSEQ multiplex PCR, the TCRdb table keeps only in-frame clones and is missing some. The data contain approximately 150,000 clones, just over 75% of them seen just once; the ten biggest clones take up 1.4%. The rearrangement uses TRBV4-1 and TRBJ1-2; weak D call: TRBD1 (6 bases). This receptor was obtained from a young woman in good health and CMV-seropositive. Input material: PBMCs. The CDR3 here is CASSQPASGVYGYTF. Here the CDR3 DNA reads TGCGCCAGCAGCCAACCCGCCTCAGGGGTCTATGGCTACACCTTC.